A selection of T cell receptor beta chains follows, all from one sample in a study. TCRdb processed the RT-PCR reads anew with MiXCR; each CDR3 protein has one entry. The sample carries more than 550,000 distinct CDR3 sequences, 13% to 15% recorded once. Sequenced material: memory CD4+ T cells from blood. The receptors were gathered from a female donor in good health, serving as a healthy control. Both conserved end residues are part of each CDR3. A D gene is named only where the DNA matches it firmly. Clone size is not always given. Where it is, it says once, few, many or a class for expanded clones.

V	D	J	size	DNA	CDR3
TRBV11-2	.	TRBJ2-7	many	TGTGCCAGCACCCTAGACGGACCTGGGGAGCAGTACTTC	CASTLDGPGEQYF
TRBV28	TRBD2	TRBJ2-7	many	TGTGCCAGCAGTGAGACTAGCGGCTCCTACGAGCAGTACTTC	CASSETSGSYEQYF
TRBV28	.	TRBJ2-1	.	TGTGCCAGCAGTTCGGGGGAGAGGTTTACCCATGAGCAGTTCTTC	CASSSGERFTHEQFF
TRBV11-2	TRBD1	TRBJ1-5	.	TGTGCCAGCAGCCACACAGGGGACTATCAGCCCCAGCATTTT	CASSHTGDYQPQHF
TRBV18	.	TRBJ1-4	.	TGTGCCAGCTCAGACCTCTCAACTAATGAAAAACTGTTTTTT	CASSDLSTNEKLFF
TRBV27	.	TRBJ1-1	.	TGTGCCAGCAGCGCTGCCGCCCAAGGGAACACTGAAGCTTTCTTT	CASSAAAQGNTEAFF
TRBV20-1	.	TRBJ2-2	few	TGCAGTGCTAGAGATCCGGGGGTCGGCACCGGGGAGCTGTTTTTT	CSARDPGVGTGELFF
TRBV6-6	.	TRBJ2-3	few	TGTGCCAGCAGTTACTCCTTGACAGGAGTAAAGGATACGCAGTATTTT	CASSYSLTGVKDTQYF
TRBV6-5	.	TRBJ2-7	many	TGTGCCAGCAGTGACACCGGGACCAACTACGAGCAGTACTTC	CASSDTGTNYEQYF
TRBV18	.	TRBJ2-7	.	TGTGCCAGCTCACCACCGATCGGCTACGAGCAGTACTTC	CASSPPIGYEQYF
TRBV7-7	.	TRBJ2-3	few	TGTGCTAGCAGCAAGAGGGGGGAAGGTACGCAGTATTTT	CASSKRGEGTQYF
TRBV18	.	TRBJ1-5	.	TGTGCCAGCTCACACCTAGAAGGGGTAGGGAGCAATCAGCCCCAGCATTTT	CASSHLEGVGSNQPQHF
TRBV18	.	TRBJ2-1	many	TGTGCCAGCTCACCCCTTGGCCGGACCAATGAGCAGTTCTTC	CASSPLGRTNEQFF
TRBV5-1	TRBD1	TRBJ2-7	many	TGCGCCAGCAGCTTGGAGGGACAGGGGGCTACCGAGCAGTACTTC	CASSLEGQGATEQYF
TRBV29-1	.	TRBJ2-1	.	TGCAGCGTCACGACACATAGCTCCTACAATGAGCAGTTCTTC	CSVTTHSSYNEQFF
TRBV20-1	.	TRBJ2-6	few	TGCAGTGCTAGACCGGTGGACGGTTCTGGGGCCAACGTCCTGACTTTC	CSARPVDGSGANVLTF
TRBV12-3/TRBV12-4	.	TRBJ2-7	many	TGTGCCAGCAGCTTCGGGGGTTCCTACGAGCAGTACTTC	CASSFGGSYEQYF
TRBV12-3/TRBV12-4	TRBD2	TRBJ2-5	.	TGTGCCAGCAGACCGTCCAGCGGGGGCCGAAAAGAGACCCAGTACTTC	CASRPSSGGRKETQYF
TRBV5-6	TRBD2	TRBJ2-3	few	TGTGCCAGCAGCTTCTTCACCACCGGGACTAGCGGGGAGGGGGGCACAGATACGCAGTATTTT	CASSFFTTGTSGEGGTDTQYF
TRBV7-2	.	TRBJ1-2	few	TGTGCCAGCAGCTTAGCAGGGATCCTCTATGGCTACACCTTC	CASSLAGILYGYTF
TRBV7-8	.	TRBJ2-5	.	TGTGCCAGCAGCTTGGTTCGGGGGCTCGGGGAAGAGACCCAGTACTTC	CASSLVRGLGEETQYF
TRBV10-3	.	TRBJ2-5	few	TGTGCCACCCTGGACGCCCCCGGTGAGACCCAGTACTTC	CATLDAPGETQYF
TRBV3-1	.	TRBJ1-2	.	TGTGCCAGCAGCCAAGATCTGCGGGGCTACACCTTC	CASSQDLRGYTF
TRBV12-3/TRBV12-4	.	TRBJ1-1	.	TGTGCCAGCAGTATGACAGGTGAAGCTTTCTTT	CASSMTGEAFF
TRBV6-1	TRBD1	TRBJ1-6	.	TGTGCCAGCAGCAGGGGACAGGGTTTTTCCTATAATTCACCCCTCCACTTT	CASSRGQGFSYNSPLHF
TRBV28	TRBD1	TRBJ1-2	.	TGTGCCAGCCAATTTCCAGGGGGCGGTTTTGGCTACACCTTC	CASQFPGGGFGYTF
TRBV6-6	.	TRBJ1-4	few	TGTGCCAGCAGCCTCTCCTCGGTAGCGGGGGAAAAACTGTTTTTT	CASSLSSVAGEKLFF
TRBV9	.	TRBJ2-3	few	TGTGCCAGCAGCGTACTCTCATCCGGGGTCACAGATACGCAGTATTTT	CASSVLSSGVTDTQYF
TRBV10-3	.	TRBJ2-7	.	TGTGCCATCAGTCGACAGGTGAGACCCTACGAGCAGTACTTC	CAISRQVRPYEQYF
TRBV20-1	.	TRBJ1-4	.	TGCAGTGCTGGGCGGGACCTACCCGGCGAAAAACTGTTTTTT	CSAGRDLPGEKLFF
TRBV5-5	.	TRBJ2-3	.	TGTGCCAGCAGCTTGGTCTTCGTTTCGCAGGGCATAGATACGCAGTATTTT	CASSLVFVSQGIDTQYF
TRBV7-2	.	TRBJ2-7	many	TGTGCCAGCAGCTTAGCGGTGGGTGAGCAGTACTTC	CASSLAVGEQYF
TRBV20-1	.	TRBJ2-1	.	TGCAGTGCTGACGGGGGTACCTCCTACAATGAGCAGTTCTTC	CSADGGTSYNEQFF
TRBV24-1	TRBD2	TRBJ2-2	.	TGTGCCACCAGTGATCCGGCCCGGGGGGCCGGGGAGCTGTTTTTT	CATSDPARGAGELFF
TRBV28	.	TRBJ1-1	.	TGTGCCAGCAGTGAGGGACCGCTGAACACTGAAGCTTTCTTT	CASSEGPLNTEAFF
TRBV5-1	.	TRBJ2-7	many	TGCGCCAGCAGCTTGTCACTATCCTACGAGCAGTACTTC	CASSLSLSYEQYF
TRBV4-3	.	TRBJ1-2	many	TGCGCCAGCAGCCAAGACGGCAGAAGCTATGGCTACACCTTC	CASSQDGRSYGYTF
TRBV20-1	.	TRBJ2-1	many	TGCAGTGCTAGCCGAACAGGGCTAGCCTACAATGAGCAGTTCTTC	CSASRTGLAYNEQFF
TRBV5-1	.	TRBJ1-5	.	TGCGCCAGCAGCTTGGCACAGGGCCGCGACGGGCCCCAGCATTTT	CASSLAQGRDGPQHF
TRBV12-3/TRBV12-4	.	TRBJ1-5	.	TGTGCCAGCAGTGGACAAGGACAGACTAATCAGCCCCAGCATTTT	CASSGQGQTNQPQHF
TRBV7-2	.	TRBJ2-5	many	TGTGCCAGCAGCTACTATAAGGAGACCCAGTACTTC	CASSYYKETQYF
TRBV7-3	TRBD1	TRBJ2-1	many	TGTGCCAGCAGCCCCAGTTCGGACAGGCGACCGAATGAGCAGTTCTTC	CASSPSSDRRPNEQFF
TRBV7-8	.	TRBJ2-1	.	TGTGCCAGCAGCCACTACGTACATGAGCAGTTCTTC	CASSHYVHEQFF
TRBV4-1	.	TRBJ1-1	few	TGCGCCAGCAGCGTCCGGGTCGATAAGAACACTGAAGCTTTCTTT	CASSVRVDKNTEAFF
TRBV5-1	TRBD2	TRBJ2-7	.	TGCGCCAGCAGTCCTCTAGCGGGTCTTTCCTACGAGCAGTACTTC	CASSPLAGLSYEQYF